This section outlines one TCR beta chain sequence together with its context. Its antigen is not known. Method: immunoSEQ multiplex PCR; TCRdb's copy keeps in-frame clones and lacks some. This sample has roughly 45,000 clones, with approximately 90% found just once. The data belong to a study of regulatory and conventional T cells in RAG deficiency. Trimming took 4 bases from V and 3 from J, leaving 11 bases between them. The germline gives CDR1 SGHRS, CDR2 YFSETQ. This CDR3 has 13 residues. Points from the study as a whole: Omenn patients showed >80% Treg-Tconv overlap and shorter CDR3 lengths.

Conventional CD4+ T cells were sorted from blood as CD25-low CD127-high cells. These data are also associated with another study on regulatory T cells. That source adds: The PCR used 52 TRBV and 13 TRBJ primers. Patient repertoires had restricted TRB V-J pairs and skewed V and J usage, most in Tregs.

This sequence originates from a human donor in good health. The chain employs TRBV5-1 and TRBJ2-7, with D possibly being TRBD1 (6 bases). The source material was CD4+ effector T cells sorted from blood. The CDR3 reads CASSVGQLYEQYF. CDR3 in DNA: TGCGCCAGCAGCGTCGGACAGCTCTACGAGCAGTACTTC. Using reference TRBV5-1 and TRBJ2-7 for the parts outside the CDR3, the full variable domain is KAGVTQTPRYLIKTRGQQVTLSCSPISGHRSVSWYQQTPGQGLQFLFEYFSETQRNKGNFPGRFSGRQFSNSRSEMNVSTLELGDSALYLCASSVGQLYEQYFGPGTRLTVT.